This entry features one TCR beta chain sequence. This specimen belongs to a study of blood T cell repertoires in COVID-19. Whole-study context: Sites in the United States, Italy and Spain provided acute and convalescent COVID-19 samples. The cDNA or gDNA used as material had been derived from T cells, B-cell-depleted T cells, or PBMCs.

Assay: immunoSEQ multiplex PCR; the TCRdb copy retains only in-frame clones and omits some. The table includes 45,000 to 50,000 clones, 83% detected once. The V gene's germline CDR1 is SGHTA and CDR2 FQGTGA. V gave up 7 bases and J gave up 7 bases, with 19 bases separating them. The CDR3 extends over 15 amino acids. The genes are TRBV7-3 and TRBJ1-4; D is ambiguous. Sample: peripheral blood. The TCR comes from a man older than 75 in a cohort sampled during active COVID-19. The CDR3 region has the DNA TGTGCCAGCAACCCCCTACAACCGAGGAGTGAAAAACTGTTTTTT. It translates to CASNPLQPRSEKLFF.